The present entry profiles one T cell receptor (beta chain) with its context. Its antigen remains unknown. Profiling relied on immunoSEQ multiplex PCR, and the TCRdb table lists in-frame clones only, not all of them. The repertoire holds about 130,000 clones, with approximately 85% as singletons. This sample stems from a study of T cell responses to AZD1222 COVID-19 vaccine. V lost 9 bases, J lost 0 bases, and 12 bases stayed unmatched. This CDR3 is built from 16 residues. Germline CDR1 and CDR2: MGHDK and SYGVNS. Study results and caveats: Compared with day 0, the breadth and depth of the Spike-specific TCR repertoire rose significantly after two doses of AZD1222. Seropositive AZD1222 recipients at baseline numbered only five or six. The donor group comprised mostly white British people and more females; the analysis possibly underestimated clonal diversity. Repertoires were obtained solely post-peak T cell response.

The origin of this receptor is an adult in good health. The input for sequencing was peripheral blood, taken on day 0 of MenACWY control vaccination. The chain recombines TRBV25-1 with TRBJ2-7; 9 bases agree with TRBD1. The CDR3, as DNA: TGTGCCAGTGAAGAAGGTGGGGACAGGGACTCCTACGAGCAGTACTTC. It translates to CASEEGGDRDSYEQYF.